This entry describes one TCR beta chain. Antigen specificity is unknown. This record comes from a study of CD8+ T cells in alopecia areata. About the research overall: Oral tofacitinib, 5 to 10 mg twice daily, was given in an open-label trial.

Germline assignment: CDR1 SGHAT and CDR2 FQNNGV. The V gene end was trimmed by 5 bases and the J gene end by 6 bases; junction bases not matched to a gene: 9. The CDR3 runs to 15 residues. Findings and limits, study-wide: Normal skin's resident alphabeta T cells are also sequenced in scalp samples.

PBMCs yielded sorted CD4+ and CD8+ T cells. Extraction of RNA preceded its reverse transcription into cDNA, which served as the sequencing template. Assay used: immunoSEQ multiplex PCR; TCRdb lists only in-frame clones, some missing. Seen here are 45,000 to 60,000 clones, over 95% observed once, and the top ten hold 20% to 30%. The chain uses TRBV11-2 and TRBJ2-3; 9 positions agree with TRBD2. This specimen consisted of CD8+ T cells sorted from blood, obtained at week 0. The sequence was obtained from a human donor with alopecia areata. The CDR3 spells CASSLTSGRADTQYF. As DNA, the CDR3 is TGTGCCAGCAGCCTGACTAGCGGTCGCGCCGATACGCAGTATTTT.